This T cell receptor (beta chain) was captured in a study of T cell repertoires in cytomegalovirus infection (dated by TCRdb to the late 2010s). Regarding the research as a whole: Peptide stimulations targeted recently identified HLA-C-restricted CMV epitopes, whose presentation resists viral immunomodulation, together with well-studied HLA-B-restricted epitopes. Because public TCR beta signatures pointed to carriage of CMV infection together with the matching HLA type, the HLA type of each donor mattered for the analysis. Beyond this particular receptor, the publication reports: In both this cohort and an independent cohort of several hundred donors, the cumulative frequency of public TCR beta family members distinguished carriers of CMV infection plus the relevant HLA type. The ex vivo response was dominated by HLA-C-restricted CMV-specific TCR beta clonotypes, and the single most frequent clonotype in two of eight donors was supplied by these HLA-C-restricted clonotypes.

This clonotype showed up just a few times. Its antigen specificity is not known. Base qualities are not at hand, and no much larger clone is one base apart. Trimming takes 1 base from V and 0 bases from J, and the germline ends sit 12 bases apart. The CDR3 runs 16 amino acids, cysteine and phenylalanine included. Only the CDR3 portion is preserved as DNA: 48 bases, with reading frame beginning at the first base. The germline V gene encodes CDR1 MGHRA and CDR2 YSYEKL. Sequencer: Illumina HiSeq 1500. The public reads were quality trimmed at Q25 with fastp and then assembled into clones with MiXCR by TCRdb, keeping productive beta chains. Duplicate CDR3 protein sequences are folded into a single record with the most common DNA and genes. This sample has about 480,000 distinct CDR3 sequences in its table, and about 33% of those were observed once. The ten largest clones take up 17% of the sample. Reading the label with the study, this specimen's treatment or condition is: in vitro stimulation with specific CMV peptide epitopes to enrich CMV-specific T cells.

The rearranged chain carries TRBV4-1 and TRBJ1-2, and perhaps TRBD1 as D gene, on 6 matching bases. The sample was cultured PBMCs, taken from culture after CMV antigen stimulation. The clonotype originates from a human donor in good health (CMV status not recorded). Some clones in this sample may be carry-over from other donors' samples. The DNA sequence follows: TGCGCCAGCAGCCAAGTATCCGGGGGCACTAACTATGGCTACACCTTC. It encodes CASSQVSGGTNYGYTF.